A single sample is the source of the 10 T cell receptor beta chains below, sequenced in a study of blood T cells in healthy people across ages. Using a J-beta primer mix together with a sample-barcoded 5' primer, a second PCR was run for about 7 to 12 cycles. A single record per CDR3 protein comes from TCRdb applying MiXCR to the 5' RACE reads. The sample records some 1 million distinct CDR3 sequences, under 55% being singletons. The sample comprised blood. The source of these receptors is an older woman in good health.

V is TRBV3-1 and J is TRBJ2-3; D is undetermined. This CDR3 region has 13 residues. V was cut by 6 bases and J by 3 bases, with 10 bases left in between. Germline CDR1 reads LGHDT; CDR2 reads YNNKEL (reference sequence). The CDR3 sequence: CASSASATDTQYF. The DNA of the CDR3 is TGTGCCAGCAGTGCTAGTGCAACAGATACGCAGTATTTT.

This chain links TRBV5-1 with TRBJ1-1; no definite D call. This CDR3 comprises 12 residues. CDR1 and CDR2 (germline): SGHRS, YFSETQ. V was cut by 3 bases and J by 5 bases, with 8 bases left in between. Here the CDR3 reads CASSSNPTEAFF. The CDR3 DNA reads as TGCGCCAGCAGCTCGAACCCGACTGAAGCTTTCTTT.

This chain joins TRBV20-1 and TRBJ2-4, with TRBD1 identical over 8 bases. The CDR3 extends over 14 amino acids. Trimming at V came to 2 bases and at J to 7 bases, leaving 7 bases not matched to a gene. The germline V gene encodes CDR1 DFQATT and CDR2 SNEGSKA (reference sequence). CDR3 sequence reads: CSARNDRGENIQYF. CDR3 DNA: TGCAGTGCTAGAAATGACAGGGGTGAGAACATTCAGTACTTC.

Written as DNA, the CDR3 is TGTGCCAGCAGCTTAGAGAAACTAGCGGGGACGTCAGATACGCAGTATTTT. Its protein is CASSLEKLAGTSDTQYF. The gene calls are TRBV7-2 and TRBJ2-3; 10 bases agree with TRBD2. This CDR3 comprises 17 residues. Per the germline V gene, CDR1 is SGHTA and CDR2 is FQGNSA. The V and J ends lost 1 base and 4 bases, in that order; junction bases with no gene match: 8.

This chain joins TRBV29-1 and TRBJ1-4; tentatively, D is TRBD1 (6 bases). This CDR3 is 13 amino acids long. CDR1 is SQVTM and CDR2 is ANQGSEA in the germline V gene. V was clipped by 5 bases and J by 3 bases, with 10 bases between them. In DNA form, the CDR3 reads TGCAGCGTTCGGACAGAAGCTAATGAAAAACTGTTTTTT. Encoded protein: CSVRTEANEKLFF.

This clonotype was counted a single time. This chain joins TRBV6-1 and TRBJ1-1, with 8 bases matching TRBD1. CDR1 and CDR2 from the germline V gene are MNHNS and SASEGT. This CDR3 contains 15 residues. The ends lost 7 bases at V and 0 bases at J; junction bases unmatched: 7. The chain's CDR3 is CASIPQGAMNTEAFF. CDR3 DNA sequence: TGTGCCAGCATTCCCCAGGGGGCGATGAACACTGAAGCTTTCTTT.

The V gene is TRBV7-2, the J gene TRBJ2-1; D is unresolved. This CDR3 spans 15 amino acids. V was trimmed by 0 bases and J by 1 base, leaving 7 bases between them. CDR1 and CDR2 from the germline V gene are SGHTA and FQGNSA. The CDR3, as DNA: TGTGCCAGCAGCTTAGCGTTTGGATCCTACAATGAGCAGTTCTTC. Translated: CASSLAFGSYNEQFF.

This clonotype came up a few times. The rearrangement links TRBV27 to TRBJ2-7, with 7 positions matching TRBD2. V lost 3 bases to trimming and J lost 4 bases; unmatched junction nucleotides: 9. The CDR3 has 15 residues. Germline loops: CDR1 MNHEY, CDR2 SMNVEV (reference sequence). As DNA, the CDR3 is TGTGCCAGCAGTTTTTTTGGGACTACTCCATACGAGCAGTACTTC. Amino acid sequence: CASSFFGTTPYEQYF.

This clonotype has a handful of counts. The chain combines TRBV28 with TRBJ2-1; 7 bases line up with TRBD2. This CDR3 is built from 13 residues. CDR1 is MDHEN and CDR2 is SYDVKM in the germline V gene. V shed 7 bases and J 2 bases; nucleotides not matched to a gene: 2. The chain's CDR3 is CASTLAAYNEQFF. The CDR3 DNA sequence: TGTGCCAGCACTCTAGCGGCCTACAATGAGCAGTTCTTC. The entire variable domain, with the rest obtained from reference TRBV28 and TRBJ2-1, is as follows: DVKVTQSSRYLVKRTGEKVFLECVQDMDHENMFWYRQDPGLGLRLIYFSYDVKMKEKGDIPEGYSVSREKKERFSLILESASTNQTSMYLCASTLAAYNEQFFGPGTRLTVL.

The chain recombines TRBV6-2 or TRBV6-3 with TRBJ2-1; TRBD2 might be the D (6 bases). The CDR3 runs to 12 residues. Germline-derived CDR1 and CDR2 are MNHEY and SVGEGT. V was cut by 6 bases and J by 12 bases, with 15 bases left in between. As DNA, the CDR3 is TGTGCCAGCAGAAACCGGGCCGGGGGGCAGTTCTTC. This translates into CASRNRAGGQFF.